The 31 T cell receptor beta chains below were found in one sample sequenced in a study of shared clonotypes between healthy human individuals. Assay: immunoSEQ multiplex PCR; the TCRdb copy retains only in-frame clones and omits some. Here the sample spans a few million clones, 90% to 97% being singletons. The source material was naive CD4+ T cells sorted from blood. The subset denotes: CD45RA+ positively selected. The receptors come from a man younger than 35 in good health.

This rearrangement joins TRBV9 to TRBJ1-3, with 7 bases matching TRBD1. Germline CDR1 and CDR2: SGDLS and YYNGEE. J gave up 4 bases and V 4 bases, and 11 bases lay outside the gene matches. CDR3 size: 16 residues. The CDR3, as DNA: TGTGCCAGCAGCATGACACCGACAGGGTCCGGAAACACCATATATTTT. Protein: CASSMTPTGSGNTIYF.

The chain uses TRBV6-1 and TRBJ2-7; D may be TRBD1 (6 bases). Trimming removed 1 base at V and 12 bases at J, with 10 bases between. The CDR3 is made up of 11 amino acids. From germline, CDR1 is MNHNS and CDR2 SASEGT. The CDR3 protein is CASSEDRAPYF. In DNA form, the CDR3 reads TGTGCCAGCAGTGAAGACAGGGCCCCGTACTTC.

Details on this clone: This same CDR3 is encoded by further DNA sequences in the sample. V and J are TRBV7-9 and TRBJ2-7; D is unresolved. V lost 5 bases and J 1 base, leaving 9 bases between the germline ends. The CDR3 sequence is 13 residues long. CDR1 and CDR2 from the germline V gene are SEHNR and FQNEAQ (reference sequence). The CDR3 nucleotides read TGTGCCAGCAGCCTCCCTAATTCCTACGAGCAGTACTTC. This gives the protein CASSLPNSYEQYF.

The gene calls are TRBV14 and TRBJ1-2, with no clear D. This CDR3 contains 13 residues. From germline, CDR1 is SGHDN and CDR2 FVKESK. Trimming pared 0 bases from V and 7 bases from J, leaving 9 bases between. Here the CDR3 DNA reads TGTGCCAGCAGCCAAGATAGAGGAGGTGGCTACACCTTC. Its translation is CASSQDRGGGYTF.

CDR3 region: CASSPRQGWTGELFF. DNA of the CDR3: TGTGCCAGTAGTCCCCGACAGGGTTGGACCGGGGAGCTGTTTTTT. The rearrangement uses TRBV19 and TRBJ2-2, with 7 bases that match TRBD1. CDR3 length equals 15 residues. J lost 5 bases, V lost 5 bases, and 8 bases had no gene match. Germline V gene sequence: CDR1 LNHDA, CDR2 SQIVND (reference sequence).

The CDR3 sequence is CASSFRRGGLNNEQFF. The CDR3 DNA sequence: TGTGCCAGCAGCTTTCGACGGGGGGGGCTGAACAATGAGCAGTTCTTC. The chain recombines TRBV7-8 with TRBJ2-1; TRBD2 agrees at 8 bases. CDR1 and CDR2 from the germline V gene are SGHVS and FQNEAQ. The CDR3 extends over 16 amino acids. J was trimmed by 5 bases and V by 3 bases; bases with no gene match: 9.

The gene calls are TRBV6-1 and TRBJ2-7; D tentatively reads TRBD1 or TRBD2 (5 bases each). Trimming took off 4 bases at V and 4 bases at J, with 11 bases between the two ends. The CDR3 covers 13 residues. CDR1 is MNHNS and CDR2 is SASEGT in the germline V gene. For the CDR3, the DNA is TGTGCCAGCAGTGGGGGGATCCCATACGAGCAGTACTTC. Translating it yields CASSGGIPYEQYF.

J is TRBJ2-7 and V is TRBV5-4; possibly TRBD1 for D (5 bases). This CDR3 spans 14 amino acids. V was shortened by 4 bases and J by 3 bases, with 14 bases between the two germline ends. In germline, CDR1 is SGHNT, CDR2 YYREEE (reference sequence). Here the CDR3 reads CASSKGAADYEQYF. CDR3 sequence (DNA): TGTGCCAGCAGCAAAGGGGCAGCAGACTACGAGCAGTACTTC.

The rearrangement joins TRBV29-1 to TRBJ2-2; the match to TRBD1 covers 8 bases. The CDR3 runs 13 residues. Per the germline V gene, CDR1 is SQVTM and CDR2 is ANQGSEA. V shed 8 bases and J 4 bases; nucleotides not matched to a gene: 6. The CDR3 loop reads CSTDRGRTGELFF. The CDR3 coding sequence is TGCAGCACAGACAGGGGACGCACCGGGGAGCTGTTTTTT.

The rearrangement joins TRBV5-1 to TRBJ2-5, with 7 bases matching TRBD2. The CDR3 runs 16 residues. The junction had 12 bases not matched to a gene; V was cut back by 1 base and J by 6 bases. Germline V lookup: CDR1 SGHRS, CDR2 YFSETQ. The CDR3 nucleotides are TGCGCCAGCAGCTTGACTGGCGGGAGCCCAGCGCAGACCCAGTACTTC. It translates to CASSLTGGSPAQTQYF.

CDR3 bases: TGCGCCAGCAGCCTCGTACAGGGGGCAAGCACAGATACGCAGTATTTT. Translation: CASSLVQGASTDTQYF. The rearrangement links TRBV4-1 to TRBJ2-3, with 9 positions matching TRBD1. There are 16 residues in the CDR3. Trimming took 4 bases from V and 0 from J; bases not matched to a gene: 5. Germline V lookup: CDR1 MGHRA, CDR2 YSYEKL.

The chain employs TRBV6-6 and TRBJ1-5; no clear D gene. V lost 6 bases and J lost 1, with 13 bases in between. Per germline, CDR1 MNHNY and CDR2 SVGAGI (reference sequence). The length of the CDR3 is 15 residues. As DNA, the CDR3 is TGTGCCAGCAGCCCCATCGACGGAAGCAATCAGCCCCAGCATTTT. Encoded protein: CASSPIDGSNQPQHF.

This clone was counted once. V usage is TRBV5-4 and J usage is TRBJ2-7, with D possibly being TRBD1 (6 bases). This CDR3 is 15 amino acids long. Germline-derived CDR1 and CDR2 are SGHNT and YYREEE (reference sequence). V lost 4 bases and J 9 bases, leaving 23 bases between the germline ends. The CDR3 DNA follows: TGTGCCAGCAGCCTCCCTGGACAGCGTGAACGGGGGCAGTACTTC. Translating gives CASSLPGQRERGQYF.

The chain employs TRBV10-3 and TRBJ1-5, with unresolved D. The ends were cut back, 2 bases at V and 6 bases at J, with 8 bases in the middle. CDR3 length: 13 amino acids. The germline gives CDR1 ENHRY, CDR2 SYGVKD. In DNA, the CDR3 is TGTGCCATCAGTGAGGGGCGGAGTCAGCCCCAGCATTTT. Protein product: CAISEGRSQPQHF.

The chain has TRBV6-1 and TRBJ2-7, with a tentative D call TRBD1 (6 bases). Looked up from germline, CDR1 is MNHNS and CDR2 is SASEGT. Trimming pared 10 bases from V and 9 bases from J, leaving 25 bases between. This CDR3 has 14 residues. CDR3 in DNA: TGTGCCACCCAACACCCGGGACACGCAATCGGGCAGTACTTC. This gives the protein CATQHPGHAIGQYF.

The CDR3 spells CAITAGNTGELFF. The DNA for the CDR3 is TGTGCCATCACGGCAGGAAACACCGGGGAGCTGTTTTTT. The chain links TRBV10-3 to TRBJ2-2; D call uncertain. The germline V and J ends were trimmed by 7 bases and 2 bases, with 8 bases remaining between them. The germline V gene has CDR1 ENHRY and CDR2 SYGVKD. The CDR3 length is 13 residues.

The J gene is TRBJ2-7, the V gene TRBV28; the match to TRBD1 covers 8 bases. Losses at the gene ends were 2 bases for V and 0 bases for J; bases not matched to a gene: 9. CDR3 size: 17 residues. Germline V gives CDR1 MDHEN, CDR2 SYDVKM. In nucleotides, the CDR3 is TGTGCCAGCAGTTTAGGGACCGGGGACAGGAGCTCCTACGAGCAGTACTTC. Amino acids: CASSLGTGDRSSYEQYF.

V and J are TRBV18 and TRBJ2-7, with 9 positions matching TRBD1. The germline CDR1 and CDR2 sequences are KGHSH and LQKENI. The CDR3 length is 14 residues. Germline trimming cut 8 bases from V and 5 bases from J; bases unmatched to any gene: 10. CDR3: CASQGQGGSDEQYF. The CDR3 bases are TGTGCCAGCCAGGGACAGGGCGGTAGCGACGAGCAGTACTTC.

CDR3 nucleotide sequence: TGCAGTGCGCCCATGGAGACCCAGTACTTC. This sequence encodes CSAPMETQYF. V and J are TRBV20-1 and TRBJ2-5; D is undetermined. This CDR3 has 10 residues. CDR1 and CDR2 (germline): DFQATT, SNEGSKA (reference sequence). V lost 6 bases, J lost 5 bases, and 7 bases lay in between.

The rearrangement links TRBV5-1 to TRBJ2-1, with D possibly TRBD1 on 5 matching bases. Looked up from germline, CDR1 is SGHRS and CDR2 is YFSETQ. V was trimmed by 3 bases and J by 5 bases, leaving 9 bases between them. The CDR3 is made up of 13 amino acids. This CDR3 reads CASSYRQNNEQFF. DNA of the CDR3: TGCGCCAGCAGCTACAGACAGAACAATGAGCAGTTCTTC.

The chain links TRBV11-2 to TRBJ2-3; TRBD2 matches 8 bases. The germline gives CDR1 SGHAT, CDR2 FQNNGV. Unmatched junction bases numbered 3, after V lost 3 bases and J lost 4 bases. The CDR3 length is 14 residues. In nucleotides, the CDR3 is TGTGCCAGCAGCTTGGGACTAGTCCCAGATACGCAGTATTTT. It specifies CASSLGLVPDTQYF. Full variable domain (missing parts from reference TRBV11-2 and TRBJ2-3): EAGVAQSPRYKIIEKRQSVAFWCNPISGHATLYWYQQILGQGPKLLIQFQNNGVVDDSQLPKDRFSAERLKGVDSTLKIQPAKLEDSAVYLCASSLGLVPDTQYFGPGTRLTVL.

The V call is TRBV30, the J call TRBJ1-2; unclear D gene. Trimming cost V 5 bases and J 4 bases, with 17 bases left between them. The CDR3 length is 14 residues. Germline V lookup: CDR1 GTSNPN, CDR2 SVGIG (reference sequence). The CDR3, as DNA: TGTGCCTGGGTCCCTCAGGTCGGGCGCTATGGCTACACCTTC. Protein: CAWVPQVGRYGYTF.

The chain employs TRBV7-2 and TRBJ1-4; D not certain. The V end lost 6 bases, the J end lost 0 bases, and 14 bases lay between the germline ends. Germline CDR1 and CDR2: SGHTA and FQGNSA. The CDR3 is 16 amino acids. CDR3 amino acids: CASRIAPLATNEKLFF. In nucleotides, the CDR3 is TGTGCCAGCAGAATAGCCCCTCTGGCAACTAATGAAAAACTGTTTTTT.

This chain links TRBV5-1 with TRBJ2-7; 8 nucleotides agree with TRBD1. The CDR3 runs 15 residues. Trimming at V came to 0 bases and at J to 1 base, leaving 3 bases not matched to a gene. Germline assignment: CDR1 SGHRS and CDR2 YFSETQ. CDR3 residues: CASSLDRGFSYEQYF. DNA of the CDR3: TGCGCCAGCAGCTTGGACAGGGGGTTTTCCTACGAGCAGTACTTC. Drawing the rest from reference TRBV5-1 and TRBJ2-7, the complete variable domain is KAGVTQTPRYLIKTRGQQVTLSCSPISGHRSVSWYQQTPGQGLQFLFEYFSETQRNKGNFPGRFSGRQFSNSRSEMNVSTLELGDSALYLCASSLDRGFSYEQYFGPGTRLTVT.

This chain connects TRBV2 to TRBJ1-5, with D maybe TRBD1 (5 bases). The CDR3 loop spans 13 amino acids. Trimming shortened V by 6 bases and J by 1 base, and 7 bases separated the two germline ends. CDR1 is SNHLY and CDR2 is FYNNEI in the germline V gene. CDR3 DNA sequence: TGTGCCAGCAGCCGACAGAGCAATCAGCCCCAGCATTTT. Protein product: CASSRQSNQPQHF.

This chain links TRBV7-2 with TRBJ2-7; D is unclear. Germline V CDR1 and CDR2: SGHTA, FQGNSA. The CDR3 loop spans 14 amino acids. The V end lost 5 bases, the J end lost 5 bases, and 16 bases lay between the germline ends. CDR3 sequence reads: CASSENPLWDEQYF. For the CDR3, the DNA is TGTGCCAGCAGCGAGAATCCACTATGGGACGAGCAGTACTTC.

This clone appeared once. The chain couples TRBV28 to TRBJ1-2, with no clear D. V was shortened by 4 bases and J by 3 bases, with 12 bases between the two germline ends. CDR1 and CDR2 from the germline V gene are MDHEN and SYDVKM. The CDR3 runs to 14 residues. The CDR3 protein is CASSYRGGDYGYTF. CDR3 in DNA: TGTGCCAGCAGTTACCGGGGTGGAGACTATGGCTACACCTTC.

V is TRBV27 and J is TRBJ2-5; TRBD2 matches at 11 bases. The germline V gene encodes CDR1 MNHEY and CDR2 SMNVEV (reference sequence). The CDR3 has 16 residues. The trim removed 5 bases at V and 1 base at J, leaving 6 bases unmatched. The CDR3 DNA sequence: TGTGCCAGCAGTCCTCTAGCGGGGGGATTCCAAGAGACCCAGTACTTC. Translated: CASSPLAGGFQETQYF.

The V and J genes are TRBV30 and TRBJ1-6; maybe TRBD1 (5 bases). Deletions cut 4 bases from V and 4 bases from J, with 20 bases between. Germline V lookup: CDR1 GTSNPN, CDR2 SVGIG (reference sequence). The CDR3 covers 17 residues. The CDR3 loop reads CAWNRASGSVYNSPLHF. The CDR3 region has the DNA TGTGCCTGGAATAGGGCTTCAGGGTCCGTTTATAATTCACCCCTCCACTTT.

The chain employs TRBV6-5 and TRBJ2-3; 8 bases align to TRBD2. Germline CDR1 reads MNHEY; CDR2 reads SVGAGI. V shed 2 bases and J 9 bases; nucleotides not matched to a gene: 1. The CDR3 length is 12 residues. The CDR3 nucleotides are TGTGCCAGCAGTTACGCGGGGGGCACGCAGTATTTT. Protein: CASSYAGGTQYF.

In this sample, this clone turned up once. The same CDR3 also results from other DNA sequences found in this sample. This chain's CDR3 is CASSLQGYEQYF. The CDR3 DNA reads as TGTGCCAGCTCACTACAGGGCTACGAGCAGTACTTC. This sequence joins TRBV18 and TRBJ2-7, with D tentatively TRBD1 (6 bases). Germline CDR1 reads KGHSH; CDR2 reads LQKENI. Trimming took off 4 bases at V and 3 bases at J, with 7 bases between the two ends. There are 12 residues in the CDR3.